Sequencing of this T cell receptor (beta chain) was carried out in a study of blood T cell repertoires in COVID-19. In the original processing: Reference gene primer amplification gave estimated nucleated cell counts. The table came from immunoSEQ multiplex PCR; TCRdb's copy has only in-frame clones and leaves some out. That table furnishes V, J and clone size, whereas the DNA furnished D and trimming. The table has approximately 89,000 clones, 70% to 90% seen once. The CDR3 contains 16 residues. Germline V gene data show CDR1 as MNHNS and CDR2 as SASEGT. The V and J ends lost 1 base and 2 bases respectively, with 9 bases between them. The count of this clone is one.

The rearrangement uses TRBV6-1 and TRBJ1-6; no definite D call. What was sequenced was peripheral blood. This TCR was recovered from a man aged 65 to 85 with acute or convalescent COVID-19. CDR3 loop: CASSEVGGTYNSPLHF. For the CDR3, the DNA is TGTGCCAGCAGTGAAGTTGGAGGGACCTATAATTCACCCCTCCACTTT.